This T cell receptor beta chain was found in a study of early T cells in non-severe SARS-CoV-2 infection. Study information: RNA in bulk from unsorted whole blood was sequenced, and chains were unpaired. Findings and caveats of the study: Matching against VDJdb likely underestimated virus-specific expansions, favoring anti-spike CD8.

Individual cDNA molecules received unique molecular identifiers during library preparation. TCRdb called the 5' RACE reads again in MiXCR, with one record for every CDR3 protein. The table has 100,000 to 130,000 distinct CDR3 sequences, approximately 12% seen once. The CDR3 contains 14 residues. Trimming removed 4 bases at V and 3 bases at J, with 12 bases between. Germline V gives CDR1 GTSNPN, CDR2 SVGIG (reference sequence). As for this clonotype: The antigen is undetermined. This likely comes from a read error, as the CDR3 has no conserved phenylalanine or tryptophan at its end.

The material sequenced was whole blood. The genes are TRBV30 and TRBJ2-2; D perhaps matches TRBD2 (6 bases). The sequence derives from an adult who was a healthcare worker with PCR-confirmed SARS-CoV-2 infection or an uninfected control (not recorded which). This CDR3 is CAWKRVGDTGELFL. CDR3 nucleotide sequence: TGTGCCTGGAAGCGGGTTGGGGACACCGGGGAGCTGTTTCTT.